This entry features one TCR beta chain sequence. Its matching antigen is unknown. TCRdb analysed the RT-PCR reads with MiXCR anew, one entry per CDR3 protein. The sample holds around 190,000 distinct CDR3 sequences, roughly 14% seen once. This sample stems from a study of response to subunit inactivated influenza vaccine. Findings and caveats of the study: With each seasonal influenza vaccination, the authors suggested, few new T cells are recruited.

J was trimmed by 8 bases and V by 1 base; bases with no gene match: 13. CDR3 size: 16 residues. The germline CDR1 and CDR2 sequences are SNHLY and FYNNEI. The chain links TRBV2 to TRBJ1-2, with 7 bases identical to TRBD1. The clonotype was recovered from a man between 45 and 60 years old who received an inactivated influenza vaccine. The sample here was CD8+ T cells sorted from PBMCs, taken more than 4 days after vaccination. CDR3 protein: CASSEVGDRAWTGYTF. CDR3 sequence (DNA): TGTGCCAGCAGTGAAGTAGGAGACAGGGCATGGACGGGCTACACCTTC.